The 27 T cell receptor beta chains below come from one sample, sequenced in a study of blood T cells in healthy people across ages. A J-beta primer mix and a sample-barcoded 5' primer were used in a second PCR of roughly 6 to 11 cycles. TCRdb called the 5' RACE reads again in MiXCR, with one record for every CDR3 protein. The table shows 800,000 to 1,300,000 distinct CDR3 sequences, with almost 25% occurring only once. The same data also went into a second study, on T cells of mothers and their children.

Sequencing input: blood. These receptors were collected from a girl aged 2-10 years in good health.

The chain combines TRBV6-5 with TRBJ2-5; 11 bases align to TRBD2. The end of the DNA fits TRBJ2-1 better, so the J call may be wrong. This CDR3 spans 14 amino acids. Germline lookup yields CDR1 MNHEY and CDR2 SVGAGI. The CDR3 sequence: CASSTSGSVDEQFF. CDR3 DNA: TGTGCCAGCAGTACTAGCGGGAGTGTTGATGAGCAGTTCTTC.

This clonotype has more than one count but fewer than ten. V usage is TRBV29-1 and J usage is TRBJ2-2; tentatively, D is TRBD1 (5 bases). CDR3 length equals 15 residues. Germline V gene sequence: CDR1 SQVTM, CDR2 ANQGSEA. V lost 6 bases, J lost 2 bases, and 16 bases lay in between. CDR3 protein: CSVARWGGNTGELFF. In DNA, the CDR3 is TGCAGCGTCGCCCGTTGGGGCGGAAACACCGGGGAGCTGTTTTTT.

CDR3 amino acids: CSVPRVTGELFF. CDR3 in DNA: TGCAGCGTCCCCAGGGTGACCGGGGAGCTGTTTTTT. The chain uses TRBV29-1 and TRBJ2-2; TRBD1 might be the D (5 bases). The CDR3 is 12 residues long. V lost 6 bases and J 5 bases, leaving 10 bases between the germline ends. Germline CDR1 is SQVTM and CDR2 is ANQGSEA.

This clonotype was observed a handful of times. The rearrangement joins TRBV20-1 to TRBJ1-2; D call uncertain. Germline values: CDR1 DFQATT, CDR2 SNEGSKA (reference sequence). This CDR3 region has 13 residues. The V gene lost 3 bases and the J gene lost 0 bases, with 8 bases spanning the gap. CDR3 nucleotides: TGCAGTGCTAGTGGGCCGTCTAACTATGGCTACACCTTC. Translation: CSASGPSNYGYTF.

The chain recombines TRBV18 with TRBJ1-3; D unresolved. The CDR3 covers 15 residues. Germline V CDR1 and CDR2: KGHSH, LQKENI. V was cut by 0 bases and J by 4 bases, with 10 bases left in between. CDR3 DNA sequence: TGTGCCAGCTCACCACCAAGGGTGCAAGGAAACACCATATATTTT. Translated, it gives CASSPPRVQGNTIYF.

As DNA, the CDR3 is TGTGCCAGCAGGCGTATGCTCCGGGGAAACATTCAGTACTTC. Its protein is CASRRMLRGNIQYF. The J gene is TRBJ2-4, the V gene TRBV12-3 or TRBV12-4; D perhaps matches TRBD2 (5 bases). This CDR3 has 14 amino acids. Trimming took 6 bases from V and 6 from J, leaving 15 bases between them.

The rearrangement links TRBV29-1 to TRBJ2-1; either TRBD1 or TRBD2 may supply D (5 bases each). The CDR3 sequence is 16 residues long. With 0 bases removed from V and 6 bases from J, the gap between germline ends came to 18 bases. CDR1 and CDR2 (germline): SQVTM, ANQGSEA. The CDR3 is CSVEDPKTGRINEQFF. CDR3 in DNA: TGCAGCGTTGAAGACCCAAAGACGGGACGCATCAATGAGCAGTTCTTC.

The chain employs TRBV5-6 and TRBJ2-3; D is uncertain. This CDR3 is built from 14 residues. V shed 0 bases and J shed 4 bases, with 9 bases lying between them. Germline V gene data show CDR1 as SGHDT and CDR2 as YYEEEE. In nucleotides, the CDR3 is TGTGCCAGCAGCTTGGCTCCGATTCCAGATACGCAGTATTTT. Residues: CASSLAPIPDTQYF.

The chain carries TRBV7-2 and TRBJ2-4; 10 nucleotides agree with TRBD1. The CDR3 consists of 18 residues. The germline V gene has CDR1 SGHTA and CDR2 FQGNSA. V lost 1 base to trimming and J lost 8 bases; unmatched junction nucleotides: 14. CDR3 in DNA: TGTGCCAGCAGCTTAGAGTTAGCCGGGACAGGGGCTCTATACATTCAGTACTTC. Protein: CASSLELAGTGALYIQYF.

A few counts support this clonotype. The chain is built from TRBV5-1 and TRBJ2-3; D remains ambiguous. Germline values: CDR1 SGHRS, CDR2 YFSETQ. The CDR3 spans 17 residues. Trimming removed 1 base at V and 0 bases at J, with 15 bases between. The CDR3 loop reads CASSLIPGQPSTDTQYF. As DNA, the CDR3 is TGCGCCAGCAGCTTGATCCCGGGCCAACCCAGCACAGATACGCAGTATTTT.

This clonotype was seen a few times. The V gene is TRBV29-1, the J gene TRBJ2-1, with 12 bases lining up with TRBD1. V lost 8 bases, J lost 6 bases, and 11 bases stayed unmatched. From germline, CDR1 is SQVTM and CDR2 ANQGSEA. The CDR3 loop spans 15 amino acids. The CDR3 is CSTGQGARSINEQFF. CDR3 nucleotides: TGCAGCACGGGACAGGGGGCGAGAAGTATCAATGAGCAGTTCTTC.

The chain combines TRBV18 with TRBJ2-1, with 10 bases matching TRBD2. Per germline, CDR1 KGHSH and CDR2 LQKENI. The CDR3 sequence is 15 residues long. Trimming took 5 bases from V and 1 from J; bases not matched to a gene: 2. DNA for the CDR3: TGTGCCAGCTCAACTAGCGGGGAGTCCTACAATGAGCAGTTCTTC. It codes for CASSTSGESYNEQFF.

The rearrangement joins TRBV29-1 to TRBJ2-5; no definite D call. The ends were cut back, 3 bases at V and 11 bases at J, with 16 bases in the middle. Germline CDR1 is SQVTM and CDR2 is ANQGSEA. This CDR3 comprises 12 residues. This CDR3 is CSVEIIGPEQYF. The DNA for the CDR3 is TGCAGCGTTGAGATAATAGGGCCTGAGCAGTACTTC.

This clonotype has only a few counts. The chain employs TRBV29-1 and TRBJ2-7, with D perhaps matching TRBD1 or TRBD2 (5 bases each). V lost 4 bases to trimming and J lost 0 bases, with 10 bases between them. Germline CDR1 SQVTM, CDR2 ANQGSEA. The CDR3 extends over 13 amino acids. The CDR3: CSVGETASYEQYF. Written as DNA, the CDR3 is TGCAGCGTTGGGGAGACAGCCTCCTACGAGCAGTACTTC.

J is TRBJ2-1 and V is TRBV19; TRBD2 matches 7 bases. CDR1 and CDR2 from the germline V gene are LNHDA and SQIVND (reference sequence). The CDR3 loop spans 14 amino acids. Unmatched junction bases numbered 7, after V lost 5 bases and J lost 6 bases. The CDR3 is CASSWGGGSNEQFF. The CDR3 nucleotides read TGTGCCAGTAGTTGGGGCGGGGGATCCAATGAGCAGTTCTTC.

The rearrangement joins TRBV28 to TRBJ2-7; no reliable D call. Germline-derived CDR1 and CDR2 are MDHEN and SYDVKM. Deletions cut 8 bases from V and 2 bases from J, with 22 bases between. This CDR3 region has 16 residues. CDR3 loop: CASQSTVVYPTYEQYF. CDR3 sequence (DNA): TGTGCCAGCCAGAGTACAGTGGTATACCCCACCTACGAGCAGTACTTC.

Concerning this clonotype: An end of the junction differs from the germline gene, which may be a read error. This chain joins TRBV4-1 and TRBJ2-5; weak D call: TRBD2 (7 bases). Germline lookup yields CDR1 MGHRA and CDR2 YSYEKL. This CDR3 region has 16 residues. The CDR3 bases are TGCGCCAGAAGCCAAGACGGCGGGGGCTTCGGGGAGACCCAGTACTTC. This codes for CARSQDGGGFGETQYF.

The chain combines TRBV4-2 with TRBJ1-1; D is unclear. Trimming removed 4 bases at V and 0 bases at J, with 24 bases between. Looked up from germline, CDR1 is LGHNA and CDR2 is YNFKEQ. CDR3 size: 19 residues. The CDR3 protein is CASSREASSAHGVNTEAFF. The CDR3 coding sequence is TGTGCCAGCAGCCGAGAAGCAAGCTCCGCGCATGGGGTGAACACTGAAGCTTTCTTT.

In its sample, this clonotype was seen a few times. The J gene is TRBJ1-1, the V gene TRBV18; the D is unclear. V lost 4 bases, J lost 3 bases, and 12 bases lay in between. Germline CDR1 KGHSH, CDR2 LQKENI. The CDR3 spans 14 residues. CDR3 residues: CASSQWGVDTEAFF. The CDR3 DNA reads TGTGCCAGCTCACAGTGGGGTGTCGACACTGAAGCTTTCTTT.

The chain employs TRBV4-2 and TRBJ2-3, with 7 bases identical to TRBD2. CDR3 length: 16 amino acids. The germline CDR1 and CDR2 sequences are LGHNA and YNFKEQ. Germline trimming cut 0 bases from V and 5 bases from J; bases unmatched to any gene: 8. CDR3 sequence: CASSQEGLAVRDTQYF. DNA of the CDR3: TGTGCCAGCAGCCAAGAAGGCCTAGCGGTGAGAGATACGCAGTATTTT.

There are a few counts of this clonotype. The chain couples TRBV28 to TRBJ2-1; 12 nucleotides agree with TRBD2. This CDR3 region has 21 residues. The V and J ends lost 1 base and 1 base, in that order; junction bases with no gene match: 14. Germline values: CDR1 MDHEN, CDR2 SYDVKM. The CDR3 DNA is TGTGCCAGCAGTTTATCTCAATGGACTAGCGGGACTGCACCTTCCTACAATGAGCAGTTCTTC. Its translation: CASSLSQWTSGTAPSYNEQFF.

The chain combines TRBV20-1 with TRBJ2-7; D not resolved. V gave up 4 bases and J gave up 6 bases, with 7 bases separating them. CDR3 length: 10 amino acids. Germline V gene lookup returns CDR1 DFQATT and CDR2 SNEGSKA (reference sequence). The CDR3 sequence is CSATRGEQYF. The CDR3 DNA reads TGCAGTGCTACAAGAGGCGAGCAGTACTTC.

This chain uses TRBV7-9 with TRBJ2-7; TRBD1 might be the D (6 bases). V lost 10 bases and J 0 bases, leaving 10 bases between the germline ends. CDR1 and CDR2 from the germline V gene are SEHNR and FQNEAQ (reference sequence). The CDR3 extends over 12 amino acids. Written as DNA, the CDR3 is TGTGCCATTGCAGGGGACTCCTACGAGCAGTACTTC. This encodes CAIAGDSYEQYF.

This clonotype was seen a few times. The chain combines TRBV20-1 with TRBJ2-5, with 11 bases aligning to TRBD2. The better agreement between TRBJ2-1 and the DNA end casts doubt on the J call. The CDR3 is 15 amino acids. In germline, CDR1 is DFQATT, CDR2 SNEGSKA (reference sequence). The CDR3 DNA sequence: TGCAGTGCTCCAGATAGCGGGGGGGCAAAAGATGAGCAGTTCTTC. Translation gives CSAPDSGGAKDEQFF.

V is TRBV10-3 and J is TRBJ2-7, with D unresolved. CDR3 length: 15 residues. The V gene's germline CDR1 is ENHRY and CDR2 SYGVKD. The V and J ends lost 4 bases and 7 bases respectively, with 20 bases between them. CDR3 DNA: TGTGCCATCAGTGTCGGGTCTATTGGGCACCCGGAGCAGTACTTC. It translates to CAISVGSIGHPEQYF.

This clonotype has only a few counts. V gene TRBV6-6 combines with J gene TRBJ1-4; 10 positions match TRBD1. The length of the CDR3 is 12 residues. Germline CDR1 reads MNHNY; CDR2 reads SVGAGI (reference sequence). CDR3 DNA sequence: TGTGTCGCGGGACAGGGGAATGAAAAACTGTTTTTT. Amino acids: CVAGQGNEKLFF.

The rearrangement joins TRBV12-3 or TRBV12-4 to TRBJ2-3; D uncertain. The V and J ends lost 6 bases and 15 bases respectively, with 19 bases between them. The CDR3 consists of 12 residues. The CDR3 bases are TGTGCCAGCAGAGTAAGAGGAGATGCGGAATATTTT. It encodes CASRVRGDAEYF.